The table lists the clone carrying this T cell receptor (beta chain) with a count of one. This sample was included in a study of cytomegalovirus exposure and HLA in healthy donors. Germline values: CDR1 SGHDT, CDR2 YYEEEE. CDR3 length equals 14 residues. Trimming at V came to 0 bases and at J to 4 bases, leaving 3 bases not matched to a gene. The protocol was immunoSEQ multiplex PCR, while the TCRdb copy is restricted to in-frame clones and leaves out a portion. This sample carries 110,000 or so clones, approximately 90% of them seen once, and the ten largest clones take under 4.5%. The sequence came from a woman aged 18 to 35 in good health and CMV-seropositive. This chain joins TRBV5-6 and TRBJ1-1; 7 bases are shared with TRBD1. Sequencing input: PBMCs. This chain's CDR3 is CASSLGQGGTEAFF. CDR3 DNA: TGTGCCAGCAGCTTGGGACAGGGAGGCACTGAAGCTTTCTTT.